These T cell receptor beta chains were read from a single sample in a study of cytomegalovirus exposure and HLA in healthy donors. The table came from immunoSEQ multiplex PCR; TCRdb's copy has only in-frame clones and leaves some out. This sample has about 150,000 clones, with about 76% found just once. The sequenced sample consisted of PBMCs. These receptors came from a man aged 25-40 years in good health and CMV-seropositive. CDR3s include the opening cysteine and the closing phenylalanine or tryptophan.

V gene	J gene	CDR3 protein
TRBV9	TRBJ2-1	CASSEGGTDYNEQFF
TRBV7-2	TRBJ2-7	CASSYFFGGEQYF
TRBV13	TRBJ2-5	CASSPRSGGGETQYF
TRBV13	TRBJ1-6	CASSSGGDAGTLHF
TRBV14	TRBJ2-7	CASSQLTNTGGEQYF
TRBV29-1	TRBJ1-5	CSAVEGTGSNQPQHF
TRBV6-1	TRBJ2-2	CASTWDRSTGELFF
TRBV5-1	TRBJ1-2	CASSATDSYGYTF
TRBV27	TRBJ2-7	CASSLRGPEYEQYF
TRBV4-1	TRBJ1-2	CASSPGVYNYGYTF
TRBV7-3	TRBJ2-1	CASSFLSTTGGEQFF
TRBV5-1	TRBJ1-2	CASSLAGTGTGFSYGYTF